A single sample is the source of the 19 T cell receptor beta chains below, sequenced in a study of blood T cell repertoires in COVID-19. TCRdb's copy holds only in-frame clones and misses some; the assay was immunoSEQ multiplex PCR. The table includes 250,000 or so clones, roughly 86% detected once. The sample consisted of PBMCs or T cells enriched from blood (not recorded which). These receptors were taken from a woman aged 18-29 years who had recovered from COVID-19.

The genes are TRBV2 and TRBJ2-7; TRBD1 agrees at 7 bases. In germline, CDR1 is SNHLY, CDR2 FYNNEI. V was clipped by 6 bases and J by 3 bases; unmatched bases: 14. This CDR3 is built from 16 residues. The CDR3 DNA is TGTGCCAGCAGGGGACAGACAACCCCAAAAATCTACGAGCAGTACTTC. Translating gives CASRGQTTPKIYEQYF.

In its sample, this clone was seen once. The chain recombines TRBV30 with TRBJ1-1; D is unclear. V was cut by 5 bases and J by 1 base, with 8 bases left in between. There are 12 residues in the CDR3. Germline loops: CDR1 GTSNPN, CDR2 SVGIG (reference sequence). The CDR3 sequence: CAWLDTNTEAFF. The CDR3 nucleotides read TGTGCCTGGTTAGACACGAACACTGAAGCTTTCTTT. Full variable domain (rest looked up from reference TRBV30 and TRBJ1-1): SQTIHQWPATLVQPVGSPLSLECTVEGTSNPNLYWYRQAAGRGLQLLFYSVGIGQISSEVPQNLSASRPQDRQFILSSKKLLLSDSGFYLCAWLDTNTEAFFGQGTRLTVV.

As for this clone: The sample has other DNA sequences that encode this CDR3 too. The rearrangement links TRBV11-2 to TRBJ2-7; 11 positions agree with TRBD2. The V gene end was trimmed by 3 bases and the J gene end by 2 bases; junction bases not matched to a gene: 3. Germline V gene lookup returns CDR1 SGHAT and CDR2 FQNNGV. This CDR3 is 15 amino acids long. The DNA for the CDR3 is TGTGCCAGCAGCTTGCTAGCGGGGGGACCCTACGAGCAGTACTTC. It encodes CASSLLAGGPYEQYF.

This chain links TRBV19 with TRBJ2-1; TRBD2 aligns across 9 bases. This CDR3 comprises 17 residues. V trimming: 6 bases; J trimming: 4 bases; junction bases outside the gene matches: 13. The germline gives CDR1 LNHDA, CDR2 SQIVND (reference sequence). CDR3: CASRPRLAASLYNEQFF. As DNA, the CDR3 is TGTGCCAGTAGGCCCCGACTAGCGGCGTCCCTATACAATGAGCAGTTCTTC. Using reference TRBV19 and TRBJ2-1 for the parts outside the CDR3, the full variable domain is DGGITQSPKYLFRKEGQNVTLSCEQNLNHDAMYWYRQDPGQGLRLIYYSQIVNDFQKGDIAEGYSVSREKKESFPLTVTSAQKNPTAFYLCASRPRLAASLYNEQFFGPGTRLTVL.

V gene TRBV6-5 combines with J gene TRBJ1-2; a weak D match, TRBD1 (5 bases). CDR3 length equals 16 residues. Germline V gene data show CDR1 as MNHEY and CDR2 as SVGAGI. V lost 2 bases, J lost 0 bases, and 13 bases lay in between. CDR3 protein: CASSYNRRDSNYGYTF. CDR3 nucleotides: TGTGCCAGCAGTTACAACCGGCGGGACTCTAACTATGGCTACACCTTC.

This chain connects TRBV27 to TRBJ1-4, with 9 bases lining up with TRBD1. V lost 2 bases and J lost 3; bases outside the gene matches: 4. Per the germline V gene, CDR1 is MNHEY and CDR2 is SMNVEV (reference sequence). The CDR3 sequence is 16 residues long. CDR3: CASSLDRGGSNEKLFF. The CDR3 DNA reads TGTGCCAGCAGTTTAGACAGGGGGGGATCTAATGAAAAACTGTTTTTT.

This sequence joins TRBV27 and TRBJ1-3; 8 bases fit TRBD1. With V trimmed by 4 bases and J by 8 bases, 19 bases remained unmatched. In germline, CDR1 is MNHEY, CDR2 SMNVEV (reference sequence). The CDR3 has 18 amino acids. DNA for the CDR3: TGTGCCAGCAGTTCGGTGAATCTTGTGACAGGGGTAGGAGACACCATATATTTT. This encodes CASSSVNLVTGVGDTIYF.

This chain links TRBV5-3 with TRBJ2-3; no clear D gene. TRBV5-3 carries the ORF label, with uncertain function. The CDR3 covers 13 residues. Trimming took off 1 base at V and 3 bases at J, with 6 bases between the two ends. The CDR3 reads CARSLRATDTQYF. CDR3 sequence (DNA): TGTGCCAGAAGCTTGCGCGCGACAGATACGCAGTATTTT.

The chain recombines TRBV7-9 with TRBJ2-1; TRBD2 agrees at 16 bases. Germline V gene sequence: CDR1 SEHNR, CDR2 FQNEAQ (reference sequence). The trim removed 6 bases at V and 4 bases at J, leaving 3 bases unmatched. The CDR3 runs 16 residues. CDR3 amino acids: CASRAGLAGGYNEQFF. CDR3 sequence (DNA): TGTGCCAGCAGGGCGGGACTAGCGGGGGGGTACAATGAGCAGTTCTTC.

The chain employs TRBV13 and TRBJ1-3; D is unresolved. Trimming removed 5 bases from V and 2 bases from J, with 13 bases in between. CDR1 and CDR2 from the germline V gene are PRHDT and FYEKMQ (reference sequence). This CDR3 spans 15 amino acids. The CDR3 sequence is CASSPPDWAGNTIYF. CDR3 coding DNA: TGTGCCAGCAGCCCCCCCGACTGGGCTGGAAACACCATATATTTT.

The gene calls are TRBV29-1 and TRBJ1-2; TRBD1 agrees at 10 bases. V trimming: 7 bases; J trimming: 6 bases; junction bases outside the gene matches: 8. The CDR3 runs to 13 residues. Per germline, CDR1 SQVTM and CDR2 ANQGSEA. The CDR3 sequence is CSAQTGGMDGYTF. Here the CDR3 DNA reads TGCAGCGCCCAGACAGGGGGCATGGATGGCTACACCTTC.

The chain carries TRBV19 and TRBJ2-1; TRBD2 agrees at 10 bases. This CDR3 is built from 16 residues. After removal of 4 bases from V and 7 bases from J, the junction contained 10 bases not matched to a gene. Germline V gives CDR1 LNHDA, CDR2 SQIVND (reference sequence). CDR3 in amino acids: CASSTPWLAGVNEQFF. The DNA for the CDR3 is TGTGCCAGTAGTACCCCATGGCTAGCGGGGGTTAATGAGCAGTTCTTC.

The rearrangement links TRBV28 to TRBJ2-7; no reliable D call. This CDR3 is built from 12 residues. V was pared by 3 bases and J by 2 bases, with 5 bases between. The germline gives CDR1 MDHEN, CDR2 SYDVKM. The CDR3 protein is CASSFPAYEQYF. Here the CDR3 DNA reads TGTGCCAGCAGTTTCCCTGCCTACGAGCAGTACTTC. Variable domain in full (rest from reference TRBV28 and TRBJ2-7): DVKVTQSSRYLVKRTGEKVFLECVQDMDHENMFWYRQDPGLGLRLIYFSYDVKMKEKGDIPEGYSVSREKKERFSLILESASTNQTSMYLCASSFPAYEQYFGPGTRLTVT.

Details on this clone: At the DNA level, this CDR3 is encoded by other sequences in the same sample as well. This chain joins TRBV19 and TRBJ1-5; D is unresolved. CDR1 is LNHDA, CDR2 SQIVND, per germline (reference sequence). V was trimmed by 5 bases and J by 4 bases, leaving 6 bases between them. The CDR3 contains 12 residues. For the CDR3, the DNA is TGTGCCAGTAGTCCTCTGAATCAGCCCCAGCATTTT. Its translation: CASSPLNQPQHF. Looking up the rest from reference TRBV19 and TRBJ1-5 gives the full variable domain: DGGITQSPKYLFRKEGQNVTLSCEQNLNHDAMYWYRQDPGQGLRLIYYSQIVNDFQKGDIAEGYSVSREKKESFPLTVTSAQKNPTAFYLCASSPLNQPQHFGDGTRLSIL.

This chain joins TRBV28 and TRBJ2-2; 8 nucleotides agree with TRBD1. CDR1 MDHEN and CDR2 SYDVKM come from the germline V gene. The CDR3 is 15 amino acids. The J segment lost 6 bases and the V segment lost 3 bases, leaving 6 bases of the junction unmatched. Written as DNA, the CDR3 is TGTGCCAGCAGTTTGTTACAGGGGGTTGCCGGGGAGCTGTTTTTT. Amino acids: CASSLLQGVAGELFF.

V is TRBV23-1 and J is TRBJ2-1; TRBD2 aligns across 9 bases. TRBV23-1 is marked as an open reading frame, function uncertain. The CDR3 is 19 residues long. V trimming: 6 bases; J trimming: 8 bases; junction bases outside the gene matches: 23. The CDR3 protein is CASSILTGREGPDNDEQFF. CDR3 bases: TGCGCCAGCAGCATTCTCACGGGGCGGGAGGGCCCGGATAACGATGAGCAGTTCTTC.

The chain has TRBV3-1 (or the pseudogene TRBV3-2) and TRBJ2-5, with D unresolved. This CDR3 has 14 amino acids. In germline, CDR1 is LGHDT, CDR2 YNNKEL (reference sequence). The V and J ends lost 1 base and 0 bases respectively, with 6 bases between them. CDR3 sequence (DNA): TGTGCCAGCAGCCAAGCTACGTACCAAGAGACCCAGTACTTC. Translating it yields CASSQATYQETQYF.

CDR3 protein: CASSQPPWDSSYEQYF. CDR3 nucleotides: TGCGCCAGCAGCCAACCACCTTGGGACAGCTCCTACGAGCAGTACTTC. The rearrangement joins TRBV4-3 to TRBJ2-7; TRBD1 matches 7 bases. The CDR3 consists of 16 residues. Germline CDR1 LGHNA, CDR2 YSLEER. Losses at the gene ends were 2 bases for V and 0 bases for J; bases not matched to a gene: 7.

This clone was seen once. The CDR3 region has the DNA TGTGCCAGCAGCGTACTAGCGGGGCCCTACAATGAGCAGTTCTTC. It translates to CASSVLAGPYNEQFF. V is TRBV11-1 and J is TRBJ2-1; TRBD2 matches at 10 bases. The germline V gene encodes CDR1 SGHAT and CDR2 FQDESV (reference sequence). V was clipped by 5 bases and J by 2 bases; unmatched bases: 3. CDR3 length: 15 residues.